A single sample is the source of the 5 T cell receptor beta chains below, sequenced in a study of T cells expressing NK-cell markers. TCRdb reprocessed the 5' RACE reads, with one entry per CDR3 protein and no DNA. This repertoire comprises 350,000 to 450,000 distinct CDR3 sequences; its ten largest clones make up under 6.5%. Sequencing used blood T cells: a sorted CD56 or NKG2C T cell subset, CD4+ or CD8+ T cells, or bulk PBMC T cells (not recorded which). These receptors all come from a man aged 18-75 years in good health.

The chain recombines TRBV6-5 with TRBJ1-2. CDR1 is MNHEY and CDR2 is SVGAGI in the germline V gene. This CDR3 is 15 amino acids long. CDR3 residues: CASSYSFLYSYGYTF.

The genes are TRBV20-1 and TRBJ1-2; TCRdb's D gene call, TRBD1, goes unchecked for lack of DNA. The CDR3 has 13 residues. CDR1 is DFQATT, CDR2 SNEGSKA, per germline (reference sequence). The CDR3 protein is CSATLTGGYGYTF.

The rearrangement links TRBV11-2 to TRBJ2-1; checking the TCRdb D call of TRBD1 is not possible without DNA. Germline V gene data show CDR1 as SGHAT and CDR2 as FQNNGV. The CDR3 is 15 residues long. The CDR3 loop reads CASSLIQGRYNEQFF.

J is TRBJ1-6 and V is TRBV6-5. Germline V gene data show CDR1 as MNHEY and CDR2 as SVGAGI. The CDR3 has 13 residues. The CDR3: CASSSRLDSPLHF.

The chain uses TRBV6-1 and TRBJ2-2; TCRdb proposes TRBD1, but this gene call is untestable without DNA. Germline V gene sequence: CDR1 MNHNS, CDR2 SASEGT. CDR3 length: 14 amino acids. CDR3 sequence: CASSPYSASGELFF.